This T cell receptor beta chain came from a study of T-cell reconstitution after alpha-beta-depleted transplantation in children (dated by TCRdb to the mid-2010s). With respect to the entire study: Using TCR repertoire profiling, the study followed T-cell immune reconstitution in a quantitative way in children after TCRalphabeta/CD19-depleted allogeneic hematopoietic cell transplantation. General study outcomes and caveats: In some patients, high TCRbeta diversity at day 60 was attributed to recipient T cells and intrathymic progenitors that had survived conditioning. Over the following months the frequencies of hyperexpanded clones went down, and after one year T-cell counts and TCRbeta diversity were mostly credited to newly produced T cells. Apparently early alphabetaT-cell count recovery about two months after transplant reportedly relied on only several hundred rapidly expanded clones derived from non-depleted graft cells.

This clonotype has a handful of counts. No antigen is known for it. The input lacks base qualities; no much larger clone sits a single base away. At the junction V is shortened by 4 bases and J by 7 bases; bases outside the gene matches: 7. The CDR3, cysteine through phenylalanine, is 14 amino acids long. Only the CDR3 region is kept as DNA, spanning 42 bases read in frame from base 1. Via the germline V gene, CDR1 is SGHVS and CDR2 FNYEAQ. Explained via the paper, the treatment or condition label denotes: allogeneic hematopoietic cell transplantation with graft depleted of TCRalphabeta T cells and CD19 B cells. The children who served as transplant recipients had been given grafts of TCRalphabeta/CD19-depleted allogeneic hematopoietic cells. Receptor amplification or capture employed PCR. The sequencer was an Illumina HiSeq 2500. TCR libraries were prepared with molecular barcoding, using unique molecular identifiers to normalize TCRbeta repertoire quantification. TCRdb ran its own pipeline on the public reads, namely fastp trimming at Q25 and MiXCR clone calling, and kept in-frame beta chains. Each CDR3 protein appears once, grouped with its most common genes and DNA. The table for this sample lists 45,000 to 60,000 distinct CDR3 sequences; around half of them were counted only once. 35% to 45% of the sample comes from the top ten.

Specimen: peripheral blood, collected before TCRalphabeta/CD19-depleted stem cell transplant. The TCR comes from a boy less than two years old with SCID, due to receive a stem cell transplant. The chain is encoded by TRBV7-6 joined to TRBJ2-3; 8 of the junction bases match TRBD1. The CDR3 loop reads CASSSAGGGYTQYF. The DNA sequence is given as TGTGCCAGCAGCTCAGCAGGGGGCGGGTATACGCAGTATTTT.